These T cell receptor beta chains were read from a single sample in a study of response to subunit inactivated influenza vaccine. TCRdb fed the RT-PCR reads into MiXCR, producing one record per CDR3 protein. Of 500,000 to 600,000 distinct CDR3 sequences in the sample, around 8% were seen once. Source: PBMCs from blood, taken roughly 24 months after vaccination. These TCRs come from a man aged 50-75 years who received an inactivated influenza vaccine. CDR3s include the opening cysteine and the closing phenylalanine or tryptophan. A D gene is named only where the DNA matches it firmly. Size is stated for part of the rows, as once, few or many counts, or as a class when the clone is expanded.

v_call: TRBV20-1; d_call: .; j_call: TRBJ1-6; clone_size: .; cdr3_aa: CSARGGSSDYNSPLHF; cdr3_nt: TGCAGTGCTAGAGGGGGCAGCTCCGACTATAATTCACCCCTCCACTTT
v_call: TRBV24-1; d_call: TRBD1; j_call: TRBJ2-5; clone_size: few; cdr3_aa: CATSDLGQGAEETQYF; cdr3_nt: TGTGCCACCAGTGATTTGGGACAGGGGGCTGAAGAGACCCAGTACTTC
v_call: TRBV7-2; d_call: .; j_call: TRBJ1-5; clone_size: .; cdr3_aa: CASSLAGYRNQPQHF; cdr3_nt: TGTGCCAGCAGCTTAGCAGGGTATCGCAATCAGCCCCAGCATTTT
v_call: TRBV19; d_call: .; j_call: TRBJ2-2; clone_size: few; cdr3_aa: CASSIRPGELFF; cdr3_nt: TGTGCCAGTAGCATTCGACCCGGGGAGCTGTTTTTT
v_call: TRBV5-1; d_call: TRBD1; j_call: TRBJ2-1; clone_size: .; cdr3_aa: CASSYRQGDEQFF; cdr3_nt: TGCGCCAGCAGCTATCGACAGGGGGATGAGCAGTTCTTC
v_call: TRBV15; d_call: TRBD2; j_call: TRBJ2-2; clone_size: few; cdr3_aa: CATSRVHRTSGELFF; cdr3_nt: TGTGCCACCAGCAGAGTCCACAGGACTAGTGGGGAGCTGTTTTTT
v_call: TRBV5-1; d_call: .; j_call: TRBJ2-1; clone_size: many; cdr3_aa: CASSLAGLTYNEQFF; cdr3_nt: TGCGCCAGCAGCTTGGCGGGATTAACCTACAATGAGCAGTTCTTC
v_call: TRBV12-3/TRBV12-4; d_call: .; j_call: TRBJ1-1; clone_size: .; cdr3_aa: CASSPGQISEAFF; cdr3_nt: TGTGCCAGCAGTCCCGGACAGATCAGTGAAGCTTTCTTT
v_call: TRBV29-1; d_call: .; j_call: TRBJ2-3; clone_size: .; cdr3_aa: CSTRGGGGEPQYF; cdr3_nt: TGCAGCACCCGAGGGGGGGGAGGGGAACCGCAGTATTTT
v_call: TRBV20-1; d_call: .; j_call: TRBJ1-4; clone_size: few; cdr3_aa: CSAQGLEKLFF; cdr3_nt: TGCAGTGCCCAGGGGCTCGAAAAACTGTTTTTT